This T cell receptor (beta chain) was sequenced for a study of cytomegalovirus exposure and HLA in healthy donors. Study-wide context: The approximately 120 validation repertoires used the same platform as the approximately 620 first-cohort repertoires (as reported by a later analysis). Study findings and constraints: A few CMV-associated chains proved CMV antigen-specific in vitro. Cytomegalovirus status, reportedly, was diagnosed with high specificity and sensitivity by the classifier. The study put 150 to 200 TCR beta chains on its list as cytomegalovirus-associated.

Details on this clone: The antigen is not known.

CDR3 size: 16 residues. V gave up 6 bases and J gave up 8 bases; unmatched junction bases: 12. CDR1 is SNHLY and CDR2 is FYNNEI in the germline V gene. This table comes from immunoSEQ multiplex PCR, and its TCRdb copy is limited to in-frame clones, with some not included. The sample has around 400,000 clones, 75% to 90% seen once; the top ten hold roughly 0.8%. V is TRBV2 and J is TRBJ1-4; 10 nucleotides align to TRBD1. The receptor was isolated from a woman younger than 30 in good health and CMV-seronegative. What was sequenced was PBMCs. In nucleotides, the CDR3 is TGTGCCAGCAGAACAATTCCGACAGGGGGCCGGGAAAAACTGTTTTTT. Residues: CASRTIPTGGREKLFF.